This T cell receptor (beta chain) was identified in a study of T cell responses to AZD1222 COVID-19 vaccine. Produced via immunoSEQ multiplex PCR; TCRdb's table is partial and in-frame only. This sample has approximately 15,000 clones, with roughly nine tenths found just once. Study-level points and caveats: White British ancestry dominated among donors, who included more females, and clonal diversity was possibly underestimated.

Germline CDR1 is MDHEN and CDR2 is SYDVKM. This CDR3 region has 16 residues. Trimming took 2 bases from V and 1 from J, leaving 12 bases between them. As to this clone: Its antigen is as yet unknown.

The TCR sequence derives from an adult who received the AZD1222 COVID-19 vaccine. The J gene is TRBJ1-5, the V gene TRBV28; the D gene is possibly TRBD1 (5 bases). Material: peripheral blood, obtained 28 days after the second AZD1222 dose. The CDR3 region has the DNA TGTGCCAGCAGTTTAGGCAGGGAGGGGAGCAATCAGCCCCAGCATTTT. Encoded protein: CASSLGREGSNQPQHF.